This entry features one T cell receptor beta chain sequence. This entry is derived from a study of blood T cell repertoires in COVID-19. Study context: PBMCs, B-cell-depleted T cells, or T cells provided the cDNA or gDNA that made up the material.

TCRdb keeps only in-frame clones here, not all; method: immunoSEQ multiplex PCR. The table shows 170,000 or so clones, with 70% to 90% occurring only once. Sequences were obtained from PBMCs or T cells enriched from blood (not recorded which). This receptor was taken from a woman between 50 and 59 years old who had recovered from COVID-19.

CDR3 sequence (DNA): TGTGCTAGTGGCTTACAGCCGTCCGCCCTCCACTTT. This translates into CASGLQPSALHF. The chain carries TRBV12-5 and TRBJ1-6; the D is unclear. The V gene's germline CDR1 is LGHNT and CDR2 FRNRAP. Trimming removed 6 bases at V and 14 bases at J, with 14 bases between. The CDR3 has 12 residues. Based on the CDR3 plus reference TRBV12-5 and TRBJ1-6, the full variable domain is DARVTQTPRHKVTEMGQEVTMRCQPILGHNTVFWYRQTMMQGLELLAYFRNRAPLDDSGMPKDRFSAEMPDATLATLKIQPSEPRDSAVYFCASGLQPSALHFGNGTRLTVT.